Sequencing of this TCR beta chain was carried out in a study of blood T cell repertoires in COVID-19. The overall study: COVID-19 samples from acute and convalescent phases originated in the United States, Italy and Spain. The analysed material was cDNA or gDNA that came from T cells, B-cell-depleted T cells, or PBMCs.

Germline values: CDR1 GTSNPN, CDR2 SVGIG (reference sequence). This CDR3 has 13 amino acids. Trimming took 1 base from V and 6 from J, leaving 10 bases between them. In the original analysis: By means of reference gene primer amplification, nucleated cell counts were estimated. TCRdb's copy holds only in-frame clones and misses some; the assay was immunoSEQ multiplex PCR. V, J and clone size are those of that table, while D and trimming were read from the DNA. The table shows over 90,000 clones, with about 80% occurring only once. This clone was observed once. The sequencing input was peripheral blood. The rearrangement joins TRBV30 to TRBJ1-5; D might be TRBD1 (5 bases). The clonotype was recovered from a human donor in a cohort sampled during active COVID-19. The CDR3, as DNA: TGTGCCTGGAGTGCCGGGGGTAGTCAGCCCCAGCATTTT. As protein: CAWSAGGSQPQHF.